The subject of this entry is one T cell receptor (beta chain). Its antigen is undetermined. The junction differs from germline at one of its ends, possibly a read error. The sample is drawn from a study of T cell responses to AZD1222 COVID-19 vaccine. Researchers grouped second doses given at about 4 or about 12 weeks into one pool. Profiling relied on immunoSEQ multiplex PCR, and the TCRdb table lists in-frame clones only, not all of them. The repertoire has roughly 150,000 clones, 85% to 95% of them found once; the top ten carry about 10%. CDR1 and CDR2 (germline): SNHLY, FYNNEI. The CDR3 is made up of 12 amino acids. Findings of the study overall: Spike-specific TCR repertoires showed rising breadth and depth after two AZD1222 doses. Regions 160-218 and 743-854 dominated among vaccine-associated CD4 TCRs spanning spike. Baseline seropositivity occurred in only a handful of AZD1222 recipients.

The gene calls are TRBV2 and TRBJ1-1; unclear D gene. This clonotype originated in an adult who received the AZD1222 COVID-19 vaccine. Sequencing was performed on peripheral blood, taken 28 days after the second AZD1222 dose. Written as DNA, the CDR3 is TGTGCCAGCAGTGAAGGCGAGGAGGGTGGGATATTT. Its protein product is CASSEGEEGGIF.